The 5 T cell receptor beta chains listed next were all sequenced from one sample in a study of blood T cells in healthy people across ages. Using a J-beta primer mix together with a sample-barcoded 5' primer, a second PCR was run for roughly 6 to 11 cycles. TCRdb reprocessed the 5' RACE reads via MiXCR and lists one record per CDR3 protein. This table holds some 1.7 million distinct CDR3 sequences, 28% found once. Sequenced: blood. The receptors were gathered from a woman aged 25 to 39 in good health.

Ten or more counts support this clonotype. The chain combines TRBV11-2 with TRBJ2-1; tentative D call: TRBD2 (5 bases). Deletions cut 5 bases from V and 13 bases from J, with 15 bases between. The CDR3 length is 12 residues. Per the germline V gene, CDR1 is SGHAT and CDR2 is FQNNGV. The CDR3 spells CASSPSDWRQFF. The DNA of the CDR3 is TGTGCCAGCAGCCCTTCGGACTGGAGACAGTTCTTC.

V gene TRBV28 combines with J gene TRBJ1-5, with TRBD1 matching over 7 bases. J was trimmed by 3 bases and V by 3 bases; bases with no gene match: 5. The CDR3 contains 15 residues. Germline V gives CDR1 MDHEN, CDR2 SYDVKM. DNA of the CDR3: TGTGCCAGCAGTTTCTCTGGGACAGACAATCAGCCCCAGCATTTT. Its protein is CASSFSGTDNQPQHF.

The table lists this clonotype with a few counts. The chain combines TRBV11-2 with TRBJ2-5; no reliable D call. The DNA end is more similar to TRBJ2-7, so the J call may be wrong. The CDR3 runs 15 residues. Germline assignment: CDR1 SGHAT and CDR2 FQNNGV. In DNA, the CDR3 is TGTGCCAGCAGCTTAAGTGATTCACCTAACTACGAGCAGTACTTC. Amino acids: CASSLSDSPNYEQYF.

This chain uses TRBV12-3 or TRBV12-4 with TRBJ2-3, with no clear D. The CDR3 loop spans 13 amino acids. The V gene lost 5 bases and the J gene lost 7 bases, with 13 bases spanning the gap. The CDR3 is CASSPDLGNTQYF. The CDR3 DNA reads TGTGCCAGCAGTCCCGATCTAGGTAATACGCAGTATTTT.

The rearrangement uses TRBV10-3 and TRBJ1-3, with D unresolved. V shed 6 bases and J shed 6 bases, with 12 bases lying between them. CDR1 ENHRY and CDR2 SYGVKD come from the germline V gene. The CDR3 length is 13 residues. The CDR3 loop is CAIREDPENTIYF. In DNA, the CDR3 is TGTGCCATCAGGGAGGACCCAGAAAACACCATATATTTT.